These T cell receptor beta chains were read from a single sample in a study of blood T cell repertoires in COVID-19. Clones were read by immunoSEQ multiplex PCR, and TCRdb kept only the in-frame ones, dropping some. The table has some 100,000 clones, about 89% seen once. Sequenced sample: peripheral blood. The receptors here all came from a man aged 50 to 60 with acute or convalescent COVID-19. Both conserved end residues are part of each CDR3. Fields, in order: V gene, D gene, clone size, J gene, CDR3 DNA, CDR3 protein. D genes are given only for firm matches. Rows give clone size only sometimes, using once, few, many, or a class for an expanded clone.

v_gene: TRBV19
d_gene: NA
abundance: once
j_gene: TRBJ2-2
CDR3nt: TGTGCCAGTAGGCAAAATGCGGGAACCGGGGAGCTGTTTTTT
CDR3aa: CASRQNAGTGELFF

v_gene: TRBV7-9
d_gene: NA
abundance: NA
j_gene: TRBJ1-5
CDR3nt: TGTGCCAGCAGCATAGGGGCTCAGCCCCAGCATTTT
CDR3aa: CASSIGAQPQHF

v_gene: TRBV12-3/TRBV12-4
d_gene: NA
abundance: few
j_gene: TRBJ2-5
CDR3nt: TGTGCCAGCAGTTTATCAGGGATAGAGACCCAGTACTTC
CDR3aa: CASSLSGIETQYF

v_gene: TRBV30
d_gene: NA
abundance: NA
j_gene: TRBJ1-1
CDR3nt: TGTGCCTGGGACTTCACAGGTGAAGCTTTCTTT
CDR3aa: CAWDFTGEAFF

v_gene: TRBV19
d_gene: TRBD1
abundance: NA
j_gene: TRBJ1-1
CDR3nt: TGTGCCAGTAGTACTCGGACAGGACAGAACACTGAAGCTTTCTTT
CDR3aa: CASSTRTGQNTEAFF

v_gene: TRBV6-5
d_gene: NA
abundance: NA
j_gene: TRBJ2-7
CDR3nt: TGTGCCAGCAGTCGGGGTAGAGGCGAGCAGTACTTC
CDR3aa: CASSRGRGEQYF

v_gene: TRBV4-1
d_gene: TRBD1
abundance: NA
j_gene: TRBJ1-1
CDR3nt: TGCGCCAGCAGCCATCCGTGGACAGGGAGTGACACTGAAGCTTTCTTT
CDR3aa: CASSHPWTGSDTEAFF

v_gene: TRBV24-1
d_gene: NA
abundance: NA
j_gene: TRBJ2-1
CDR3nt: TGTGCCACCAGTGACTATCCTAACAGTGAGCAGTTCTTC
CDR3aa: CATSDYPNSEQFF

v_gene: TRBV27
d_gene: NA
abundance: NA
j_gene: TRBJ1-2
CDR3nt: TGTGCCAGCAGTTTATCGTGGGGGGACTATGGCTACACCTTC
CDR3aa: CASSLSWGDYGYTF

v_gene: TRBV7-9
d_gene: TRBD1
abundance: once
j_gene: TRBJ1-4
CDR3nt: TGTGCCAGCAGCTCCTCGGACAGGGGGAGAGAAAAACTGTTTTTT
CDR3aa: CASSSSDRGREKLFF

v_gene: TRBV5-1
d_gene: TRBD2
abundance: NA
j_gene: TRBJ2-1
CDR3nt: TGCGCCAGCAGCCCCGGGGGAGCGGGGGGGTACAATGAGCAGTTCTTC
CDR3aa: CASSPGGAGGYNEQFF

v_gene: TRBV19
d_gene: NA
abundance: NA
j_gene: TRBJ2-5
CDR3nt: TGTGCCAGTAGTAAGGGGGGGATGGAGACCCAGTACTTC
CDR3aa: CASSKGGMETQYF

v_gene: TRBV9
d_gene: TRBD1
abundance: NA
j_gene: TRBJ1-4
CDR3nt: TGTGCCAGCAGCGTAGGGACAGGGGTTGTTGAAAAACTGTTTTTT
CDR3aa: CASSVGTGVVEKLFF

v_gene: TRBV10-3
d_gene: NA
abundance: NA
j_gene: TRBJ2-2
CDR3nt: TGTGCCATCAGTGATCCCGGGACACCTAACACCGGGGAGCTGTTTTTT
CDR3aa: CAISDPGTPNTGELFF

v_gene: TRBV10-3
d_gene: NA
abundance: NA
j_gene: TRBJ1-1
CDR3nt: TGTGCCATTCAATCCGGGACACAGAACACTGAAGCTTTCTTT
CDR3aa: CAIQSGTQNTEAFF

v_gene: TRBV7-9
d_gene: TRBD1
abundance: NA
j_gene: TRBJ2-5
CDR3nt: TGTGCCAGCAGCTTAGACGGACAGGTCAGGGCCCAGTACTTC
CDR3aa: CASSLDGQVRAQYF

v_gene: TRBV6-5
d_gene: NA
abundance: NA
j_gene: TRBJ2-7
CDR3nt: TGTGCCAGCAGTTCCGCTTCCGGACAGAAGACCTACGAGCAGTACTTC
CDR3aa: CASSSASGQKTYEQYF

v_gene: TRBV13
d_gene: NA
abundance: NA
j_gene: TRBJ1-6
CDR3nt: TGTGCCAGCAGCTTACAGGGCCGCTCCTATAATTCACCCCTCCACTTT
CDR3aa: CASSLQGRSYNSPLHF

v_gene: TRBV15
d_gene: NA
abundance: NA
j_gene: TRBJ2-3
CDR3nt: TGTGCCCTGGGGCCCCTATCAGAAGATACGCAGTATTTT
CDR3aa: CALGPLSEDTQYF

v_gene: TRBV4-1
d_gene: NA
abundance: NA
j_gene: TRBJ1-2
CDR3nt: TGCGCCAGCAGCCAAGCCCCAAATGGGGGCCCGAAGGGTGGCTACACCTTC
CDR3aa: CASSQAPNGGPKGGYTF

v_gene: TRBV6-5
d_gene: NA
abundance: NA
j_gene: TRBJ1-3
CDR3nt: TGTGCCAGCAGCCCCGACAGGAGCTCTGGAAACACCATATATTTT
CDR3aa: CASSPDRSSGNTIYF

v_gene: TRBV9
d_gene: NA
abundance: NA
j_gene: TRBJ2-6
CDR3nt: TGTGCCAGCAGCCCAATGGGCTCCCGACGCTCTGGGGCCAACGTCCTGACTTTC
CDR3aa: CASSPMGSRRSGANVLTF

v_gene: TRBV5-1
d_gene: NA
abundance: NA
j_gene: TRBJ2-2
CDR3nt: TGCGCCAGCAGCTTGGGACAGGCTTACACCGGGGAGCTGTTTTTT
CDR3aa: CASSLGQAYTGELFF

v_gene: TRBV6-2/TRBV6-3
d_gene: TRBD1
abundance: NA
j_gene: TRBJ2-7
CDR3nt: TGTGCCAGCAGTTACCGACAGGGGTTCGAGCAGTACTTC
CDR3aa: CASSYRQGFEQYF

v_gene: TRBV15
d_gene: NA
abundance: once
j_gene: TRBJ2-7
CDR3nt: TGTGCCACCAGCAGAGATCTCTCAGGCGACCCTCGGTTCACCTACGAGCAGTACTTC
CDR3aa: CATSRDLSGDPRFTYEQYF

v_gene: TRBV7-2
d_gene: TRBD1
abundance: NA
j_gene: TRBJ1-5
CDR3nt: TGTGCCAGCAGCCCCGGGACAGGGATACAGCCCCAGCATTTT
CDR3aa: CASSPGTGIQPQHF

v_gene: TRBV4-2
d_gene: TRBD1
abundance: NA
j_gene: TRBJ2-7
CDR3nt: TGTGCCAGCAGCCAAGGGTCCGGACAGGGGGTAGTCTACGAGCAGTACTTC
CDR3aa: CASSQGSGQGVVYEQYF

v_gene: TRBV5-6
d_gene: TRBD1
abundance: NA
j_gene: TRBJ1-1
CDR3nt: TGTGCCAGCAGCCTCAGGGGGACCCCGAACACTGAAGCTTTCTTT
CDR3aa: CASSLRGTPNTEAFF

v_gene: TRBV25-1
d_gene: NA
abundance: NA
j_gene: TRBJ1-6
CDR3nt: TGTGCCAGCAGACCAACAGGGTTCGACTCCTATAATTCACCCCTCCACTTT
CDR3aa: CASRPTGFDSYNSPLHF

v_gene: TRBV28
d_gene: NA
abundance: NA
j_gene: TRBJ1-2
CDR3nt: TGTGCCAGCAGTTACTACTATGGCTACACCTTC
CDR3aa: CASSYYYGYTF

v_gene: TRBV19
d_gene: TRBD2
abundance: NA
j_gene: TRBJ2-1
CDR3nt: TGTGCCAGTACCCCATTGACTAGCGGGGGGTCAAATGAGCAGTTCTTC
CDR3aa: CASTPLTSGGSNEQFF

v_gene: TRBV29-1
d_gene: TRBD1
abundance: NA
j_gene: TRBJ1-2
CDR3nt: TGCAGCGTCGCCCTGACAGGGACTAACTATGGCTACACCTTC
CDR3aa: CSVALTGTNYGYTF

v_gene: TRBV28
d_gene: NA
abundance: NA
j_gene: TRBJ1-6
CDR3nt: TGTGCCAGCATAACAGGGTTTAATTCACCCCTCCACTTT
CDR3aa: CASITGFNSPLHF

v_gene: TRBV27
d_gene: NA
abundance: NA
j_gene: TRBJ1-4
CDR3nt: TGTGCCAGCAGTTCGGCCTTGACAGGCATGAATGAAAAACTGTTTTTT
CDR3aa: CASSSALTGMNEKLFF